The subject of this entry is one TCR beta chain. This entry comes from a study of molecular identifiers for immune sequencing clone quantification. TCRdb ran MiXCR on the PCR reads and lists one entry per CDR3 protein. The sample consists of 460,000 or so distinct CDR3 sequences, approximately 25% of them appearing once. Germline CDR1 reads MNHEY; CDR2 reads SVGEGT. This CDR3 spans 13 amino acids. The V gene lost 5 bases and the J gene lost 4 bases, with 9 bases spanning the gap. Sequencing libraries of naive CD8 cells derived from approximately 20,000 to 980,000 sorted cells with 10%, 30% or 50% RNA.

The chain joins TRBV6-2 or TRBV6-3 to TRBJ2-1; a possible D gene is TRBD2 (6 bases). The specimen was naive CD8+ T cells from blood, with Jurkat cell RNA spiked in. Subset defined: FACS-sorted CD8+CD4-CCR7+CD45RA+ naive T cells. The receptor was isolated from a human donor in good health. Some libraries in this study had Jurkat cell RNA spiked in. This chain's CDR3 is CASSTSPYNEQFF. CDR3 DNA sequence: TGTGCCAGCAGTACTAGCCCATACAATGAGCAGTTCTTC.